A single T cell receptor beta chain is shown here with its context. The antigen is not known. This entry is derived from a study of T-cell reconstitution after alpha-beta-depleted transplantation in children. Overall study results and limits: Roughly two months post-transplant, alpha-beta T cells reportedly originated from several hundred graft clones that had expanded. Newly produced T cells mostly accounted for T-cell counts and diversity one year post-transplant. TCRbeta diversity was high at day 60 in some patients (a result of surviving recipient T cells and thymic progenitors).

A library of TCRbeta sequences, prepared with unique molecular identifiers, was generated. TCRdb analysed the PCR reads with MiXCR anew, one entry per CDR3 protein. The sample consists of about 420,000 distinct CDR3 sequences, around 15% of them appearing once. The CDR3 length is 15 residues. V lost 0 bases to trimming and J lost 0 bases, with 7 bases between them. CDR1 is SGHRS, CDR2 YFSETQ, per germline. The sequences come from PBMCs, mostly from graft donor cells, collected 360 days after TCRalphabeta/CD19-depleted stem cell transplant. This chain connects TRBV5-1 to TRBJ2-1; D assignment may be TRBD1 or TRBD2 (5 bases each). The sequence came from a boy under two years old who had a stem cell transplant for Wiskott-Aldrich syndrome, so the T cells may come from the graft donor. CDR3 sequence reads: CASSLEGTSYNEQFF. CDR3 sequence (DNA): TGCGCCAGCAGCTTGGAGGGGACCTCCTACAATGAGCAGTTCTTC.